Here is one TCR beta chain with its context. Its specificity is not known. These data come from a study of CXCR3-negative and CXCR3-positive naive CD8 T cells. The study, taken as a whole, reports: Partly lower CXCR3 expression followed cryopreservation, and most assays relied on fresh PBMCs. Hydrophobicity of TRB CDR3s was greater in CXCR3-positive naive cells than in CXCR3-negative naive cells. Both naive subsets carried similar amounts of surface CD5, so TCR strength was inferred from TRB CDR3 properties.

The CDR3 extends over 18 amino acids. Germline V lookup: CDR1 SGHVS, CDR2 FQNEAQ. The libraries of TRB cDNA were prepared using 5' RACE with UMI labels. TCRdb derives one entry per CDR3 protein from the 5' RACE reads, leaving out DNA. The table lists 150,000 or so distinct CDR3 sequences. Sequencing was performed on naive CXCR3+ CD8+ T cells from blood. Specified subset: CD45RO-CCR7+CD27+CD95- naive CD8+ T cells expressing CXCR3 (TNR3+). The receptor's source is a human donor in good health. Some clones in this sample may be carry-over from other donors' samples. The chain couples TRBV7-8 to TRBJ2-3; checking the TCRdb D call of TRBD1 is not possible without DNA. The chain's CDR3 is CASSLAPRGEFWTDTQYF.